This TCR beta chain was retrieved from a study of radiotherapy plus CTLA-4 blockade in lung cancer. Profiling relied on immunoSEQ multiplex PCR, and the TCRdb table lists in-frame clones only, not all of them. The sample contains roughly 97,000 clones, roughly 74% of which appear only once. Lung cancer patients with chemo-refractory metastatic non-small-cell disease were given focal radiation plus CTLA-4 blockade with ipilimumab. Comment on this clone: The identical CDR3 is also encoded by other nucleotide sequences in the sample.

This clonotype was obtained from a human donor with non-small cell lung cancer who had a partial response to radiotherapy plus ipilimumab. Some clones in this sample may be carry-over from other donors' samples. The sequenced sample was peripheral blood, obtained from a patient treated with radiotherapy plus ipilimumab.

CDR3 in amino acids: CASSSGGATNEKLFF. DNA for the CDR3: TGTGCCAGCAGTAGCGGCGGGGCAACTAATGAAAAACTGTTTTTT. This chain joins TRBV28 and TRBJ1-4; D gene unclear. The CDR3 runs 15 residues. V lost 5 bases, J lost 0 bases, and 10 bases lay in between. Per germline, CDR1 MDHEN and CDR2 SYDVKM.